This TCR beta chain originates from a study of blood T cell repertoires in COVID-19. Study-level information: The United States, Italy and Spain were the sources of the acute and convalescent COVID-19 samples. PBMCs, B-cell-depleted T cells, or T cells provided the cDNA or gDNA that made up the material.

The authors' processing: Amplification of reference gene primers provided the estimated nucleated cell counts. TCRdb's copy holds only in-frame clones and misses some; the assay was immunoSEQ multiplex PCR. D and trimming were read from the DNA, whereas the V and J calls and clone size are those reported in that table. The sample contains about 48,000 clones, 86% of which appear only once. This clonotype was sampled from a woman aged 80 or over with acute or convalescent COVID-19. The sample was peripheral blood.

In nucleotides, the CDR3 is TGCAGCGCATCACAGGGGGTGGTTAACACTGAAGCTTTCTTT. Its translation is CSASQGVVNTEAFF. The V call is TRBV29-1, the J call TRBJ1-1, with 8 bases fitting TRBD1. The germline gives CDR1 SQVTM, CDR2 ANQGSEA. Trimming cost V 7 bases and J 2 bases; bases outside gene matches: 9. The length of the CDR3 is 14 residues.